Following are 10 T cell receptor beta chains from one sample sequenced in a study of CD8+ T cells in alopecia areata. The sample's treatment: oral pan-JAK inhibitor, 5-10 mg twice daily. The authors extracted RNA and reverse transcribed it into cDNA as the sequencing template. Assay used: immunoSEQ multiplex PCR; TCRdb lists only in-frame clones, some missing. The sample has 150,000 to 200,000 clones, 50% to 75% seen once. The source material was CD4+ T cells sorted from blood, sampled at approximately week 56, from a patient treated with tofacitinib. These TCRs come from a human donor with alopecia areata.

Here the CDR3 DNA reads TGTGCCACACAGGATAGCAATCAGCCCCAGCATTTT. This codes for CATQDSNQPQHF. J is TRBJ1-5 and V is TRBV10-3, with D possibly matching TRBD1 (5 bases). This CDR3 has 12 amino acids. V gave up 10 bases and J gave up 0 bases, with 7 bases separating them. The germline CDR1 and CDR2 sequences are ENHRY and SYGVKD.

J is TRBJ1-3 and V is TRBV2; D possibly corresponds to TRBD1 (6 bases). Between the trimmed V and J ends, which lost 8 bases and 0 bases, there was a span of 8 bases. Germline CDR1 SNHLY, CDR2 FYNNEI. The length of the CDR3 is 13 residues. This CDR3 is CASLDSSGNTIYF. As DNA, the CDR3 is TGTGCCAGCCTGGACAGCTCTGGAAACACCATATATTTT.

There are a few counts of this clone. The rearrangement uses TRBV15 and TRBJ2-1, with 12 bases fitting TRBD2. Germline trimming cut 6 bases from V and 5 bases from J; bases unmatched to any gene: 8. CDR1 and CDR2 from the germline V gene are LNHNV and YYDKDF (reference sequence). The CDR3 is 16 residues long. The CDR3 bases are TGTGCCACCAGAGTCAGGACTAGCGGGGTACACAATGAGCAGTTCTTC. It encodes CATRVRTSGVHNEQFF.

This chain connects TRBV30 to TRBJ1-5, with 7 bases aligning to TRBD1. The junction had 4 bases not matched to a gene; V was cut back by 5 bases and J by 0 bases. This CDR3 is built from 14 residues. Germline CDR1 reads GTSNPN; CDR2 reads SVGIG (reference sequence). CDR3 in amino acids: CAWGQDYSNQPQHF. CDR3 DNA sequence: TGTGCCTGGGGACAGGATTATAGCAATCAGCCCCAGCATTTT.

The J gene is TRBJ2-3, the V gene TRBV30, with TRBD2 identical over 12 bases. This CDR3 region has 15 residues. V lost 3 bases, J lost 3 bases, and 4 bases stayed unmatched. The germline CDR1 and CDR2 sequences are GTSNPN and SVGIG (reference sequence). CDR3 DNA sequence: TGTGCCTGGAGCGGTGGACTAGCGGGGACAGATACGCAGTATTTT. This encodes CAWSGGLAGTDTQYF.

The CDR3 region has the DNA TGTGCCTGGAGTGTAACGCCTAATGAAAAACTGTTTTTT. Protein product: CAWSVTPNEKLFF. The chain has TRBV30 and TRBJ1-4; D is undetermined. Germline V gives CDR1 GTSNPN, CDR2 SVGIG (reference sequence). The V end was cut by 0 bases, the J end by 3 bases, with 5 bases between. The CDR3 has 13 residues. The variable domain in full, completed from reference TRBV30 and TRBJ1-4, reads SQTIHQWPATLVQPVGSPLSLECTVEGTSNPNLYWYRQAAGRGLQLLFYSVGIGQISSEVPQNLSASRPQDRQFILSSKKLLLSDSGFYLCAWSVTPNEKLFFGSGTQLSVL.

This chain uses TRBV4-2 with TRBJ2-2; D gene unclear. V was pared by 0 bases and J by 10 bases, with 6 bases between. Germline V gene data show CDR1 as LGHNA and CDR2 as YNFKEQ. The CDR3 has 12 amino acids. CDR3 in amino acids: CASSQDRPELFF. Written as DNA, the CDR3 is TGTGCCAGCAGCCAAGATCGGCCGGAGCTGTTTTTT.

The table lists this clone with a few counts. The chain combines TRBV10-3 with TRBJ2-7; 12 nucleotides line up with TRBD1. The CDR3 is 15 amino acids. J was trimmed by 2 bases and V by 6 bases; bases with no gene match: 5. CDR1 and CDR2 (germline): ENHRY, SYGVKD. The CDR3 sequence: CAISLGTGGAYEQYF. The CDR3 coding sequence is TGTGCCATCAGCCTCGGGACAGGGGGCGCCTACGAGCAGTACTTC.

The chain uses TRBV19 and TRBJ2-7; the match to TRBD1 covers 9 bases. Trimming removed 7 bases from V and 3 bases from J; junction bases left unmatched: 10. CDR1 is LNHDA and CDR2 is SQIVND in the germline V gene (reference sequence). This CDR3 comprises 15 residues. CDR3 DNA: TGTGCCAGTACTAATCCGGGACAGGGCAACTACGAGCAGTACTTC. This sequence encodes CASTNPGQGNYEQYF.

The chain combines TRBV6-1 with TRBJ1-1; D is unresolved. V was cut by 5 bases and J by 6 bases, with 13 bases left in between. The length of the CDR3 is 13 residues. Germline CDR1 and CDR2: MNHNS and SASEGT. This CDR3 is CASSREWSAEAFF. The CDR3 nucleotides read TGTGCCAGCAGTCGAGAGTGGAGCGCTGAAGCTTTCTTT.